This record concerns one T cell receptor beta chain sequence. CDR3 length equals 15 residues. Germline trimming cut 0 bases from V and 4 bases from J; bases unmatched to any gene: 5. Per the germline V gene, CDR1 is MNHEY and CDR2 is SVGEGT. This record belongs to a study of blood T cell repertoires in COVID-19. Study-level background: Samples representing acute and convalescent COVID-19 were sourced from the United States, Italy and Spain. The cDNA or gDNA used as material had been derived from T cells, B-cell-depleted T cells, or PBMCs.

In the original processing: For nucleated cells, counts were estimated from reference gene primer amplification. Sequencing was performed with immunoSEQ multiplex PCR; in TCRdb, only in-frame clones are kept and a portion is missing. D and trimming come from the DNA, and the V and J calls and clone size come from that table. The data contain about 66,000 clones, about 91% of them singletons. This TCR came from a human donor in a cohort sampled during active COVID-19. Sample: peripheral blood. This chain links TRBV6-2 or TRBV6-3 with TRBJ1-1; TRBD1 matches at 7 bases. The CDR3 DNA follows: TGTGCCAGCAGTTACTCGAATTACAGGGGCACTGAAGCTTTCTTT. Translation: CASSYSNYRGTEAFF.